This T cell receptor beta chain was observed in a study of CXCR3-negative and CXCR3-positive naive CD8 T cells (dated by TCRdb to the late 2010s). Looking at the study overall: In total, around 140 million TRB reads were obtained, corresponding to roughly 1.5 +/- 0.3 million reads per library. The diversity and physicochemical repertoire analyses included fewer than twelve donors pooled from two independent experiments. The TRBV-TRBJ cluster analysis covered naive subsets from 5 donors and memory cells from 3 donors. Broader findings and caveats from the paper: Freshly isolated PBMCs were used for most assays because CXCR3 expression partially decreased after cryopreservation. Compared with CXCR3-negative naive cells, CXCR3-positive naive cells had TRB CDR3s with higher hydrophobicity (lower Kidera factor 4), lower energy, and higher strength and volume indices. Both naive subsets had comparably high repertoire diversity, while memory CD8+ T cells had much lower repertoire diversity. Within the same donor, TRBV-TRBJ usage looked similar between naive CXCR3-negative and CXCR3-positive cells, but memory cells had distinct patterns. Because surface CD5, which is linked to self-reactivity in mice, was comparable between the naive subsets, TCR interaction strength was also inferred from TRB CDR3 physicochemical properties.

Data came from a NextSeq 550. The Human TCR Profiling Kit (MiLaboratory) was used to prepare UMI-labeled 5' RACE TRB cDNA libraries. The full amount of extracted RNA was used for cDNA synthesis, and the full amount of resulting cDNA was used for PCR amplification. Libraries were prepared in parallel with an identical number of PCR cycles. Processing in the source paper ran as follows. With a requirement of at least two reads per UMI, MIGEC and MiXCR extracted about 53,000 +/- 9,400 unique UMI-labeled TRB cDNA molecules per library. An average of 40,000 +/- 10,000 functional in-frame TRB CDR3 nucleotide clonotypes without stop codons was found per library. Diversity metrics, including normalized Shannon-Wiener and Chao1, were computed in VDJtools after downsampling to 5000 UMI-labeled TRB molecules per sample. Clonotype-size-weighted physicochemical properties of the central five CDR3 residues (interaction energy, strength, volume and Kidera factor 4) were computed in VDJtools. Once TCRdb had reprocessed the reads, it stored one entry per CDR3 protein sequence and supplied no DNA. These V and J calls derive from TCRdb rather than the authors' analysis. The table held for this sample gives roughly 120,000 distinct CDR3 sequences. The top ten clonotypes cover roughly 0.6% of the sample.

For every CD8+ T cell subset, about 300,000 cells were flow-sorted straight into RLT lysis buffer, and each subset was sorted in triplicate. To keep memory contaminants out, a stringent definition of naive CD8+ T cells was applied: CD45RO-CCR7+CD27+CD95-. Standard density gradient centrifugation was used to isolate peripheral blood mononuclear cells from buffy coats. Naive CXCR3-negative and CXCR3-positive CD8+ T cells were flow-sorted on a FACSAria III. Total RNA was extracted from sorted cells with an RNeasy Mini Kit. The cysteine opens and the phenylalanine closes a CDR3 of 15 amino acids. No coding sequence is recorded. The germline V gene (reference sequence) sets CDR1 to MNHEY and CDR2 to SMNVEV. As for this clonotype: No antigen is known for it.

The sequence was collected from a human donor in good health. Some clones in this sample may be carry-over from other donors' samples. The receptor chain draws on TRBV27 and TRBJ2-1; no DNA is available, so the TRBD1 call from TCRdb remains unchecked. The sample taken for sequencing was naive CXCR3+ CD8+ T cells from blood. The cell subset or site label, as the study defines it: CD45RO-CCR7+CD27+CD95- naive CD8+ T cells expressing CXCR3 (TNR3+). The CDR3 sequence is CASSPRTGVYNEQFF.